This T cell receptor beta chain originates from a study of CD8+CD57+ T cells in acquired aplastic anemia (dated by TCRdb to about 2018). For the study in its entirety: DNA extracted from sorted CD4+ and CD8+ cells had a mean of roughly 3.4 ug, with a range of roughly 0.17 to 30 ug. A CD8+CD57+ expansion meant a frequency higher than the mean frequency seen in healthy subjects. Overall results and qualifications from the work: CD8+ Simpson's diversity did not differ significantly between patients and healthy controls (P=0.060). Roughly 30 CD8+ CDR3 sequences were shared between patients and controls but appeared highly expressed in patients and within their immunodominant clones.

Profiling of TCR beta VDJ combinations and CDR3 sequences used genomic DNA as the template. An Illumina HiSeq 2000 was the platform used for TCR repertoire sequencing. Per the original workflow: Repertoire assessment relied on Simpson's diversity index, CDR3 size and DJ length profiles, and TRBV/TRBJ rearrangement plots. The immunodominant clone was defined as the most abundant DNA sequence in deep sequencing data. CDR3 amino acid sequences were checked for sharing between subjects and were compared against published repertoires and the VDJdb database. Using fastp trimming at Q25 and MiXCR clonotype assembly, TCRdb reanalyzed the public sequencing data and kept in-frame beta chains. Each entry is one CDR3 protein sequence, shown with its most common DNA and genes. The V and J calls follow TCRdb's processing rather than the paper's. This sample is represented by 200,000 to 250,000 distinct CDR3 sequences; 55% to 65% of them were singletons. The ten largest clones add up to roughly three fifths of the sample.

Note on this clonotype: What this receptor recognizes is not known. Within one base of it there is no much larger clone, and no base qualities were kept.

The patients picked for sequencing were ones in whom flow cytometry had shown an expansion of CD8+CD57+ cells. Every patient had severe acquired aplastic anemia, diagnosed using the International Study of Aplastic Anemia and Agranulocytosis and Camitta criteria. Patients had received no therapy at the time of blood sampling. TCR repertoires of sorted CD4+ and CD8+ blood T cells from severe aplastic anemia patients and healthy subjects were deep-sequenced in the study. Patients were enrolled under clinicaltrials.gov protocols 00001620, 01623167, 00001397, 00071045, 00081523 and 00961064 in the USA. Ficoll-Paque density gradient centrifugation was used to isolate peripheral blood mononuclear cells. Before DNA extraction, CD4+ and CD8+ T cells were sorted by FACS or by magnetic beads. Unmatched junction bases come to 2, with V trimmed by 6 bases and J by 4 bases. CDR1 SNHLY and CDR2 FYNNEI were looked up in the germline V gene. Taken from cysteine to phenylalanine, the CDR3 has 12 residues. The read is trimmed to its CDR3 DNA, 36 bases read in frame from base 1.

The TCR sequence derives from a human donor with aplastic anemia. The sequencing sample was made of sorted CD4+, CD8+, or CD8+CD57+ T cells (not recorded which) from PBMCs. The chain couples TRBV2 to TRBJ2-5, and TRBD1 matches 7 of the central bases. Here is the DNA: TGTGCCAGCAGGGGGGACAGAGAGACCCAGTACTTC. The resulting protein is CASRGDRETQYF. The full variable domain, with segments outside the CDR3 supplied by the reference TRBV2 and TRBJ2-5 proteins, appears as EPEVTQTPSHQVTQMGQEVILRCVPISNHLYFYWYRQILGQKVEFLVSFYNNEISEKSEIFDDQFSVERPDGSNFTLKIRSTKLEDSAMYFCASRGDRETQYFGPGTRLLVL.